The source of this T cell receptor (beta chain) is a study of OX40 agonist ivuxolimab in advanced cancers. The CDR3 covers 14 residues. Germline lookup yields CDR1 LGHNA and CDR2 YNFKEQ. Trimming removed 4 bases from V and 4 bases from J, with 13 bases in between. Worth noting for this clone: Its antigen is not identified.

Repertoires were generated with immunoSEQ multiplex PCR, while TCRdb's copy carries only in-frame clones and drops some. There are about 76,000 clones in the sample; around 90% occur only once, and around 2.5% lies in the top ten. Study conclusions and caveats: Partial responders dosed at 0.1-3.0 mg/kg displayed clonal expansion ranking among the lowest.

The chain recombines TRBV4-2 with TRBJ1-1, with a weak D call TRBD1 (6 bases). The starting material was CD4+ or CD8+ T cells sorted from blood, obtained in a trial of the OX40 agonist ivuxolimab. The TCR sequence derives from an adult with an advanced solid tumor such as melanoma, head and neck, liver or kidney cancer. CDR3 sequence: CASSPEGVGTEAFF. CDR3 bases: TGTGCCAGCAGCCCCGAGGGGGTGGGCACTGAAGCTTTCTTT.